A selection of T cell receptor beta chains follows, all from one sample in a study of CDR3 diversity in severe acne. Via MiXCR, TCRdb re-called the PCR reads, giving one row per CDR3 protein. The sample records more than 70,000 distinct CDR3 sequences, roughly 52% being singletons. The sequenced sample was blood. The source is a male donor in good health, serving as a control. Both conserved end residues are part of each CDR3. The order of the fields is CDR3 DNA, CDR3 protein, clone size, D gene, CDR3 length, J gene, V gene. The D gene is left open where the match is weak. Size is stated for part of the rows, as once, few or many counts, or as a class when the clone is expanded.

TGTGCCACCAGCAGAGGACAGGGGAAGGATCAGCCCCAGCATTTT	CATSRGQGKDQPQHF	many	TRBD1	15	TRBJ1-5	TRBV15
TGTGCCAGCAGCCCTCTAGCGGGAGTGAGCACAGATACGCAGTATTTT	CASSPLAGVSTDTQYF	-	TRBD2	16	TRBJ2-3	TRBV6-5
TGTGCCAGCAGCCCGGACAGGGGGGGCTACGAGCAGTACTTC	CASSPDRGGYEQYF	many	TRBD1	14	TRBJ2-7	TRBV6-5
TGTGCCAGCAGCTTCGGGGGCAGCTTCTACAACGAGCAGTACTTC	CASSFGGSFYNEQYF	-	-	15	TRBJ2-7	TRBV19
TGTGCCAGCAGCTTAGCTGTCTTATCCTACGAGCAGTACTTC	CASSLAVLSYEQYF	-	-	14	TRBJ2-7	TRBV11-2
TGTGCCAGCAGTGACGGGAGCACCGGGGAGCTGTTTTTT	CASSDGSTGELFF	many	-	13	TRBJ2-2	TRBV6-4
TGTGCCAGCAGCATCCATCTAGGGGAAGGGGGCCTCGAGACCCAGTACTTC	CASSIHLGEGGLETQYF	-	TRBD1	17	TRBJ2-5	TRBV7-3
TGTGCCAGCAGCTTAAGCGGGGGGCTTTACAATGAGCAGTTCTTC	CASSLSGGLYNEQFF	-	TRBD2	15	TRBJ2-1	TRBV7-2
TGTGCCATCAGTGTTCAGGGCTACGAGCAGTACTTC	CAISVQGYEQYF	many	-	12	TRBJ2-7	TRBV10-3
TGTGCCAGCAGCGTACTTGGTGGACAGGGCCCGAACACTGAAGCTTTCTTT	CASSVLGGQGPNTEAFF	-	TRBD1	17	TRBJ1-1	TRBV9
TGTGCCAGCAGCTCCGGGGACGATTATCGCGCCTACGAGCAGTACTTC	CASSSGDDYRAYEQYF	many	-	16	TRBJ2-7	TRBV11-2
TGTGCCAGCAGCGTAGGGCCAAAAGAGACCCAGTACTTC	CASSVGPKETQYF	few	-	13	TRBJ2-5	TRBV9
TGTGCCACCAGTGAGCAGGTCACCGGGGAGCTGTTTTTT	CATSEQVTGELFF	many	-	13	TRBJ2-2	TRBV24-1
TGCAGTGCTAGCGCAACAGGGGGATATCAGCCCCAGCATTTT	CSASATGGYQPQHF	few	TRBD1	14	TRBJ1-5	TRBV20-1
TGCGCCAGCAGTTCCAGGGGCGGGGCGAACACCGGGGAGCTGTTTTTT	CASSSRGGANTGELFF	-	-	16	TRBJ2-2	TRBV10-1
TGTGCCAGCAGCTGGACAGGGGATTCACCCCTCCACTTT	CASSWTGDSPLHF	-	TRBD1	13	TRBJ1-6	TRBV7-2
TGTGCCAGCAGCCAGGACAGGCAGCTTGAAGCTTTCTTT	CASSQDRQLEAFF	-	TRBD1	13	TRBJ1-1	TRBV7-3
TGTGCCAGCGGACAGGGGGAGAGTGAGCAGTTCTTC	CASGQGESEQFF	many	TRBD1	12	TRBJ2-1	TRBV25-1
TGTGCCAGCAAACCCACAGGGCTGAACACTGAAGCTTTCTTT	CASKPTGLNTEAFF	many	-	14	TRBJ1-1	TRBV25-1